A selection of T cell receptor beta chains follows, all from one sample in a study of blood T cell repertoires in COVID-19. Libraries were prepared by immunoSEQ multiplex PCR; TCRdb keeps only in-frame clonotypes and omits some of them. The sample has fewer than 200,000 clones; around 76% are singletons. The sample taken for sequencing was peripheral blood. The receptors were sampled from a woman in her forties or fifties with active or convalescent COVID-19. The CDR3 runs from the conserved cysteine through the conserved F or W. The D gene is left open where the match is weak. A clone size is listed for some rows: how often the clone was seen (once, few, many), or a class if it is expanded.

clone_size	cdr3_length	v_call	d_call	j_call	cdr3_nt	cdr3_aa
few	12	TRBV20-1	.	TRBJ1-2	TGCAGTGCTAGTTGGGGGCTTGGGGGCTACACCTTC	CSASWGLGGYTF
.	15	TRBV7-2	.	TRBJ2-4	TGTGCCAGCAGCTTACAGGGCGCAAGCGAAAACATTCAGTACTTC	CASSLQGASENIQYF
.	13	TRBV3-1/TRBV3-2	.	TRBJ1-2	TGTGCCAGCAGGCCCGGTGGGAGCTATGGCTACACCTTC	CASRPGGSYGYTF
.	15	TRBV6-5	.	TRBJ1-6	TGTGCCAGCAGTTACGACGGGGGATATGGATCACCCCTCCACTTT	CASSYDGGYGSPLHF
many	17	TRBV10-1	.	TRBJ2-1	TGCGCCAGCAGTGAGGGGGCAGATTCCTGCCTCGACAATGAGCAGTTCTTC	CASSEGADSCLDNEQFF
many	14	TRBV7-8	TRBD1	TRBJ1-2	TGTGCCAGCCGGGACAGGGGGCCTAACTATGGCTACACCTTC	CASRDRGPNYGYTF
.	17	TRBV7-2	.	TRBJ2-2	TGTGCCAGCAGCTTAGTGGCGGGCCCCACGAACACCGGGGAGCTGTTTTTT	CASSLVAGPTNTGELFF
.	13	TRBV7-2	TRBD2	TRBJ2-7	TGTGCCAGCAGCTACGGGGGGTTTAACGAGCAGTACTTC	CASSYGGFNEQYF
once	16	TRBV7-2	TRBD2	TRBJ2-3	TGTGCCAGCAGCGTACTAGCGGGAGTTAGGACAGATACGCAGTATTTT	CASSVLAGVRTDTQYF
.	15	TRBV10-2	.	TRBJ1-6	TGCGCCAGCAGTGATGGGGGCTTAAAGCGTTCACCCCTCCACTTT	CASSDGGLKRSPLHF
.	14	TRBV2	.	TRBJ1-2	TGTGCCAGCCGATCGGAACAGGGCAACTATGGCTACACCTTC	CASRSEQGNYGYTF
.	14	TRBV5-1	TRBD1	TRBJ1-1	TGCGCCAGCAGCTTGAACAGGGGGAACACTGAAGCTTTCTTT	CASSLNRGNTEAFF
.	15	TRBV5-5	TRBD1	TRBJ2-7	TGTGCCAGCAGCTTAACCGGGACAGGGTTCTACGAGCAGTACTTC	CASSLTGTGFYEQYF
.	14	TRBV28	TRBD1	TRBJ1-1	TGTGCCAGCACGGACAGGGGGCGGAACACTGAAGCTTTCTTT	CASTDRGRNTEAFF
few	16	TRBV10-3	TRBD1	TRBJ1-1	TGTGCCATCAGTGAACTAGGACAGGGGCGGGACACTGAAGCTTTCTTT	CAISELGQGRDTEAFF
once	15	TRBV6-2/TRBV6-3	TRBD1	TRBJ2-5	TGTGCCAGCAGTTACAACAGGGGGGTGCAAGAGACCCAGTACTTC	CASSYNRGVQETQYF
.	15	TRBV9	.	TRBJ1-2	TGTGCCAGCAGCGTAGTGGGCAGCTTAAACTATGGCTACACCTTC	CASSVVGSLNYGYTF
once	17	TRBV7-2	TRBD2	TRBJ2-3	TGTGCCAGCAGCTTAGCCCAGCGGGGGGCGCTCTCAGATACGCAGTATTTT	CASSLAQRGALSDTQYF
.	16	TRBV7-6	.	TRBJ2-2	TGTGCCAGCAGCTTACGACTTGATGCGAACACCGGGGAGCTGTTTTTT	CASSLRLDANTGELFF
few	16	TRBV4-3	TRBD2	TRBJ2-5	TGCGCCAGCAGCCAAGGGCTCGGGAGGGCCTTTGAGACCCAGTACTTC	CASSQGLGRAFETQYF
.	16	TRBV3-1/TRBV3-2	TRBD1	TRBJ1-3	TGTGCCAGCAGCGCACACCGACAGGGCCCCGGAAACACCATATATTTT	CASSAHRQGPGNTIYF
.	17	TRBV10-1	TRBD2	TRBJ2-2	TGCGCCAGCAGATGGACTAGCGGGAAAAGGGGCCCCGGGGAGCTGTTTTTT	CASRWTSGKRGPGELFF
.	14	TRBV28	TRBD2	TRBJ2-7	TGTGCCAGCAGGTTCGAGCGGGGAGCCTACGAGCAGTACTTC	CASRFERGAYEQYF
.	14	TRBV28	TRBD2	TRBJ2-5	TGTGCCAGCAGCTTGAGCGGGAGCCAAGAGACCCAGTACTTC	CASSLSGSQETQYF
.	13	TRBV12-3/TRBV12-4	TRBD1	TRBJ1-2	TGTGCCAGCCTGGAGACAGGGGGCTATGGCTACACCTTC	CASLETGGYGYTF